This T cell receptor beta chain is drawn from a study of tumor and adjacent non-tumor tissue in lung cancer. As concerns this clonotype: At one boundary the junction diverges from the germline segment, which might be a read error.

This sample's RNA came from whole unsorted tissue. More than 3 cm separated this lung sample from the edge of the tumor. Looked up from germline, CDR1 is SGHAT and CDR2 is FQNNGV. The CDR3 spans 15 residues. TCRbeta libraries were built with three rounds of nested PCR, modified from ARM-PCR. One entry per CDR3 protein results from TCRdb running MiXCR on the multiplex PCR reads. The table has 40,000 to 55,000 distinct CDR3 sequences, about 80% seen once. Input material: distant non-tumor lung tissue. V and J are TRBV11-2 and TRBJ1-2, with TRBD1 matching 7 bases. This TCR was recovered from an older woman with non-small cell lung cancer. This CDR3 is CAGSLVRDSPHGYAF. Here the CDR3 DNA reads TGTGCCGGCAGCTTAGTACGGGACAGCCCGCATGGCTACGCCTTC.